This T cell receptor beta chain originates from a study of read filtering for tumor transcriptome and immune sequencing. Study-level points and caveats: The CD138-negative fraction was mixed bone marrow immune cells, not pure T cells.

This library used 300 to 450 ng RNA and molecular barcoded adaptors spanning alpha/delta and beta/gamma chains. Using its own MiXCR run on the reads, TCRdb lists one record per CDR3 protein. The sample has 75,000 to 95,000 distinct CDR3 sequences, 9% to 15% seen once. Germline lookup yields CDR1 KGHDR and CDR2 SFDVKD. J was trimmed by 6 bases and V by 2 bases; bases with no gene match: 7. There are 17 residues in the CDR3. Every patient had bone marrow sampled while the disease was active. In its sample, this clonotype was seen many times. The target antigen is unknown. The sequence came from a donor at least 40 years old with multiple myeloma. The rearrangement links TRBV24-1 to TRBJ2-1, with TRBD2 matching 12 bases. Specimen: a population of CD138-negative cells sorted from bone marrow. The CDR3 reads CATSDWTSGTGANEQFF. Written as DNA, the CDR3 is TGTGCCACCAGTGATTGGACTAGCGGGACCGGTGCCAATGAGCAGTTCTTC.